This TCR beta chain was retrieved from a study of PD-L1 blockade in urothelial cancer. In the study overall: Per blood sample, T cells had a median of approximately 150,000. Study-level results: At the 3-week point, tumor-associated blood clones expanded more in durable-benefit patients.

Time point here: pretreatment peripheral blood. The V gene end was trimmed by 7 bases and the J gene end by 5 bases; junction bases not matched to a gene: 4. Germline V CDR1 and CDR2: SEHNR, FQNEAQ (reference sequence). The length of the CDR3 is 13 residues. Sequenced by immunoSEQ multiplex PCR; TCRdb stores in-frame clones only, minus some. Found here are 55,000 to 80,000 clones, around 81% of them singletons; the top ten hold 3.2%. Regarding this clone: Its antigen remains unknown.

The sample in question was PBMCs, obtained around atezolizumab (anti-PD-L1) treatment. This TCR was recovered from a man between 65 and 85 years old with urothelial cancer. The chain joins TRBV7-9 to TRBJ2-2; the match to TRBD1 covers 7 bases. CDR3 residues: CASTRQGTGELFF. The CDR3, as DNA: TGTGCCAGCACCCGACAGGGAACCGGGGAGCTGTTTTTT.